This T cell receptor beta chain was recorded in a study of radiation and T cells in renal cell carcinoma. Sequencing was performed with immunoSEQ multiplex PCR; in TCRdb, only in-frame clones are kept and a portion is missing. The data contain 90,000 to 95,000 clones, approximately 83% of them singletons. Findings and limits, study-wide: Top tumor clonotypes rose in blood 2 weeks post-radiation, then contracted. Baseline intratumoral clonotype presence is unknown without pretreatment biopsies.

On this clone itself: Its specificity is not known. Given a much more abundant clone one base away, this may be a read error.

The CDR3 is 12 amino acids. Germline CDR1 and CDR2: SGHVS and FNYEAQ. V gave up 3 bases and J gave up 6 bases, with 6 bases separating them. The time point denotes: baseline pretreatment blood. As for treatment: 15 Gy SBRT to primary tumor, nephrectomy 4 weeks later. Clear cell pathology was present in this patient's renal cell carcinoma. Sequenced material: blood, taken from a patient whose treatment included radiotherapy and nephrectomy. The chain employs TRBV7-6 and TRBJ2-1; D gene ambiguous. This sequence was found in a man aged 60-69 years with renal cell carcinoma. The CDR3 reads CASSFRANEQFF. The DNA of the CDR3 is TGTGCCAGCAGCTTTAGGGCCAATGAGCAGTTCTTC. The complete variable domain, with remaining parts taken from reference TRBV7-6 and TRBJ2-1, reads GAGVSQSPRYKVTKRGQDVALRCDPISGHVSLYWYRQALGQGPEFLTYFNYEAQQDKSGLPNDRFSAERPEGSISTLTIQRTEQRDSAMYRCASSFRANEQFFGPGTRLTVL.